This is a list of T cell receptor beta chains from one sample in a study of PD-1 blockade in mismatch repair-deficient tumors. Only in-frame clones appear in the TCRdb table, and some are missing; sequencing was by immunoSEQ multiplex PCR. The sample consists of 49,000 or so clones, approximately 84% of them appearing once. The source material was peripheral blood, sampled roughly 21 weeks after starting pembrolizumab. Receptors were obtained from an adult with mismatch repair-deficient cancer. CDR3s include the opening cysteine and the closing phenylalanine or tryptophan. The D gene is left open where the match is weak. Not all rows give a size; the values are once, few, many and, for expanded clones, a class.

abundance | j_gene | v_gene | d_gene | CDR3aa | CDR3nt
NA | TRBJ1-2 | TRBV7-2 | TRBD1 | CASSLRGQGIYGYTF | TGTGCCAGCAGCTTACGAGGACAGGGGATCTATGGCTACACCTTC
NA | TRBJ1-3 | TRBV10-1 | NA | CASNHPGVGGNTIYF | TGCGCCAGCAACCACCCCGGGGTCGGAGGAAACACCATATATTTT
few | TRBJ2-3 | TRBV2 | NA | CASSERGTDTQYF | TGTGCCAGCAGCGAAAGGGGTACAGATACGCAGTATTTT
NA | TRBJ1-1 | TRBV7-3 | NA | CASSLRGTRNTEAFF | TGTGCCAGCAGCTTAAGAGGGACCCGGAACACTGAAGCTTTCTTT
once | TRBJ1-1 | TRBV5-1 | NA | CASRGARGDTEAFF | TGCGCCAGCAGGGGCGCCAGGGGAGACACTGAAGCTTTCTTT
NA | TRBJ2-2 | TRBV9 | NA | CASSVGPGGTGELFF | TGTGCCAGCAGCGTAGGGCCCGGGGGAACCGGGGAGCTGTTTTTT
NA | TRBJ1-2 | TRBV10-2 | NA | CASSEDHRDTNYGYTF | TGCGCCAGCAGTGAGGACCACAGGGACACAAACTATGGCTACACCTTC
once | TRBJ2-6 | TRBV6-1 | NA | CASSEQAESSGANVLTF | TGTGCCAGCAGTGAACAGGCGGAGAGCTCTGGGGCCAACGTCCTGACTTTC
once | TRBJ2-3 | TRBV27 | NA | CASSLPTDTQYF | TGTGCCAGCAGTCTACCCACAGATACGCAGTATTTT
few | TRBJ2-2 | TRBV7-7 | TRBD2 | CASSLATAGSNTGELFF | TGTGCTAGCAGCTTAGCGACAGCGGGATCGAACACCGGGGAGCTGTTTTTT
NA | TRBJ2-1 | TRBV9 | NA | CASSVGQDNEQFF | TGTGCCAGCAGCGTAGGACAGGACAATGAGCAGTTCTTC
NA | TRBJ2-1 | TRBV28 | TRBD2 | CASKVGTSYNEQFF | TGTGCCAGCAAAGTTGGGACTAGCTACAATGAGCAGTTCTTC
NA | TRBJ1-5 | TRBV19 | NA | CASSISYQPQHF | TGTGCCAGTAGTATCTCATATCAGCCCCAGCATTTT